The rows below give T cell receptor beta chains drawn from one sample of a study of graft-versus-host responses after intestinal transplantation. Sequencing used immunoSEQ multiplex PCR; TCRdb keeps in-frame clones, though not all of them. The sample lists 100,000 to 130,000 clones, roughly 86% occurring once. These receptors have no identified antigens. This specimen consisted of unstimulated CD4+ T cells sorted from spleen or lymph node cells, obtained before transplant. These TCRs come from a human donor who was the organ donor for an intestinal transplant. Both conserved end residues are part of each CDR3. The order of the fields is V gene, D gene, clone size, CDR3 length, J gene, CDR3 protein, CDR3 DNA. D genes are given only for firm matches. Not every row has a clone size; where given, it reads once, few, many or a size class.

V: TRBV11-2; D: TRBD1; size: -; length: 17; J: TRBJ2-6; CDR3: CASSSTGILPGANVLTF; DNA: TGTGCCAGCAGCTCGACAGGGATACTGCCTGGGGCCAACGTCCTGACTTTC
V: TRBV25-1; D: -; size: -; length: 17; J: TRBJ2-2; CDR3: CASSEEYGAVNTGELFF; DNA: TGTGCCAGCAGTGAAGAATATGGGGCCGTAAACACCGGGGAGCTGTTTTTT
V: TRBV5-1; D: TRBD1; size: -; length: 20; J: TRBJ2-3; CDR3: CASSLTGTGASGFSTDTQYF; DNA: TGCGCCAGCAGCTTAACCGGGACAGGGGCCTCCGGGTTTTCCACAGATACGCAGTATTTT
V: TRBV18; D: -; size: -; length: 15; J: TRBJ2-7; CDR3: CASSPEYIQVDEQYF; DNA: TGTGCCAGCTCACCAGAGTACATTCAGGTCGACGAGCAGTACTTC
V: TRBV30; D: -; size: few; length: 12; J: TRBJ1-2; CDR3: CAWSLALYGYTF; DNA: TGTGCCTGGAGTCTAGCCCTCTATGGCTACACCTTC
V: TRBV9; D: -; size: -; length: 15; J: TRBJ2-7; CDR3: CASSVGRMGIYEQYF; DNA: TGTGCCAGCAGCGTAGGGCGTATGGGTATCTACGAGCAGTACTTC
V: TRBV13; D: -; size: -; length: 14; J: TRBJ2-7; CDR3: CASSLMDSSYEQYF; DNA: TGTGCCAGCAGCTTAATGGACAGCTCCTACGAGCAGTACTTC
V: TRBV28; D: TRBD2; size: -; length: 15; J: TRBJ2-3; CDR3: CASSLGRGRVDTQYF; DNA: TGTGCCAGCAGTTTAGGTCGCGGGAGGGTAGATACGCAGTATTTT
V: TRBV6-4; D: -; size: -; length: 13; J: TRBJ2-2; CDR3: CASSEGDTGELFF; DNA: TGTGCCAGCAGTGAGGGGGACACCGGGGAGCTGTTTTTT
V: TRBV9; D: TRBD2; size: -; length: 15; J: TRBJ2-1; CDR3: CASSVGLAGYNEQFF; DNA: TGTGCCAGCAGCGTCGGACTAGCGGGATACAATGAGCAGTTCTTC
V: TRBV9; D: -; size: -; length: 14; J: TRBJ2-7; CDR3: CASSVDTGPYEQYF; DNA: TGTGCCAGCAGCGTAGACACAGGGCCCTACGAGCAGTACTTC
V: TRBV7-2; D: TRBD2; size: -; length: 15; J: TRBJ2-1; CDR3: CASSLTSGRAGEQFF; DNA: TGTGCCAGCAGCCTCACTAGCGGGAGGGCTGGTGAGCAGTTCTTC
V: TRBV10-3; D: -; size: -; length: 13; J: TRBJ1-5; CDR3: CAISTVGNQPQHF; DNA: TGTGCCATCAGTACAGTGGGCAATCAGCCCCAGCATTTT
V: TRBV6-1; D: -; size: few; length: 15; J: TRBJ2-7; CDR3: CASSRRDPSSYEQYF; DNA: TGTGCCAGCAGTCGCAGGGATCCCTCTTCCTACGAGCAGTACTTC
V: TRBV30; D: TRBD2; size: -; length: 15; J: TRBJ2-1; CDR3: CAWRALAGGGNEQFF; DNA: TGTGCCTGGAGGGCCCTAGCGGGAGGAGGAAATGAGCAGTTCTTC
V: TRBV19; D: -; size: once; length: 17; J: TRBJ1-5; CDR3: CASSPSIGAGSNQPQHF; DNA: TGTGCCAGTAGTCCGTCGATTGGGGCGGGAAGCAATCAGCCCCAGCATTTT
V: TRBV5-4; D: -; size: once; length: 15; J: TRBJ2-5; CDR3: CASSEGGRGGETQYF; DNA: TGTGCCAGCAGCGAGGGCGGGCGGGGTGGCGAGACCCAGTACTTC
V: TRBV5-3; D: -; size: -; length: 11; J: TRBJ2-7; CDR3: CASSSSYEQYF; DNA: TGTGCCAGCAGCTCGTCCTACGAGCAGTACTTC
V: TRBV7-3; D: TRBD1; size: -; length: 14; J: TRBJ1-6; CDR3: CASSLTGGLSPLHF; DNA: TGTGCCAGCAGCTTAACAGGGGGCTTGTCACCCCTCCACTTT
V: TRBV20-1; D: -; size: -; length: 11; J: TRBJ2-3; CDR3: CSFRWSDTQYF; DNA: TGCAGTTTCAGATGGTCAGATACGCAGTATTTT
V: TRBV9; D: -; size: -; length: 13; J: TRBJ1-4; CDR3: CASSVATNEKLFF; DNA: TGTGCCAGCAGCGTCGCAACTAATGAAAAACTGTTTTTT
V: TRBV6-5; D: -; size: -; length: 10; J: TRBJ2-7; CDR3: CASRSYEQYF; DNA: TGTGCCAGCAGGTCCTACGAGCAGTACTTC
V: TRBV27; D: -; size: -; length: 14; J: TRBJ2-7; CDR3: CASSWRGLSDEQYF; DNA: TGTGCCAGCAGTTGGCGGGGGCTGAGCGACGAGCAGTACTTC
V: TRBV2; D: TRBD1; size: once; length: 15; J: TRBJ1-4; CDR3: CASSPGDRGNEKLFF; DNA: TGTGCCAGCAGTCCAGGGGACAGGGGGAATGAAAAACTGTTTTTT
V: TRBV7-6; D: -; size: -; length: 15; J: TRBJ1-6; CDR3: CASSSHGGYNSPLHF; DNA: TGTGCCAGCAGCTCTCATGGGGGGTATAATTCACCCCTCCACTTT
V: TRBV5-1; D: -; size: once; length: 16; J: TRBJ1-1; CDR3: CASSQIPSELNTEAFF; DNA: TGCGCCAGCAGCCAGATTCCGTCAGAGTTGAACACTGAAGCTTTCTTT
V: TRBV21-1; D: -; size: -; length: 16; J: TRBJ2-1; CDR3: CASSKYRASGVNEQFF; DNA: TGTGCCAGCAGCAAATATCGGGCTAGCGGGGTCAATGAGCAGTTCTTC
V: TRBV5-1; D: TRBD1; size: -; length: 15; J: TRBJ2-7; CDR3: CASSDQGARFYEQYF; DNA: TGCGCCAGCAGCGATCAGGGGGCGCGATTCTACGAGCAGTACTTC
V: TRBV19; D: TRBD1; size: -; length: 14; J: TRBJ2-7; CDR3: CASSRDRPPYEQYF; DNA: TGTGCCAGTAGTAGGGACAGGCCCCCCTACGAGCAGTACTTC
V: TRBV4-1; D: -; size: -; length: 16; J: TRBJ1-5; CDR3: CASSPERGARNQPQHF; DNA: TGCGCCAGCAGCCCCGAGCGGGGGGCCCGCAATCAGCCCCAGCATTTT
V: TRBV5-1; D: TRBD2; size: -; length: 16; J: TRBJ2-7; CDR3: CASSPLGTSGNYEQYF; DNA: TGCGCCAGCAGCCCCTTAGGGACTAGCGGGAATTACGAGCAGTACTTC